Shown below are 10 T cell receptor beta chains from a single sample sequenced in a study of blood T cells in healthy people across ages. Primed by a sample-barcoded 5' primer and a J-beta primer mix, a second PCR proceeded for 7 to 11 cycles. One entry per CDR3 protein, called by TCRdb with MiXCR from the 5' RACE reads. Among some 1 million distinct CDR3 sequences listed, around 43% were seen once. The sample was blood. The receptors originated from a woman between 55 and 75 years old in good health.

V gene TRBV9 combines with J gene TRBJ1-2; possibly TRBD1 for D (5 bases). V lost 0 bases, J lost 4 bases, and 16 bases lay in between. Germline V gene sequence: CDR1 SGDLS, CDR2 YYNGEE. CDR3 length equals 16 residues. CDR3 amino acids: CASSVALTGSIYGYTF. DNA for the CDR3: TGTGCCAGCAGCGTAGCACTCACAGGATCTATCTATGGCTACACCTTC. Looking up the rest from reference TRBV9 and TRBJ1-2 gives the full variable domain: DSGVTQTPKHLITATGQRVTLRCSPRSGDLSVYWYQQSLDQGLQFLIQYYNGEERAKGNILERFSAQQFPDLHSELNLSSLELGDSALYFCASSVALTGSIYGYTFGSGTRLTVV.

The gene calls are TRBV4-1 and TRBJ2-7, with 7 bases matching TRBD2. This CDR3 spans 15 amino acids. The V gene's germline CDR1 is MGHRA and CDR2 YSYEKL. V trimming: 5 bases; J trimming: 4 bases; junction bases outside the gene matches: 11. Here the CDR3 reads CASSVQAGATYEQYF. The CDR3 DNA reads TGCGCCAGCAGCGTTCAGGCGGGAGCTACGTACGAGCAGTACTTC.

The rearrangement uses TRBV6-5 and TRBJ2-1, with D tentatively TRBD1 or TRBD2 (6 bases each). CDR3 length: 13 residues. CDR1 and CDR2 (germline): MNHEY, SVGAGI. Trimming shortened V by 6 bases and J by 9 bases, and 15 bases separated the two germline ends. DNA for the CDR3: TGTGCCAGCAGCCGGGGGCCGGGGGCTGAGCAGTTCTTC. It is translated as CASSRGPGAEQFF.

In this sample, this clonotype turned up a few times. The CDR3: CASSFTKSGANVLTF. The CDR3 nucleotides read TGTGCCAGCAGTTTCACCAAATCTGGGGCCAACGTCCTGACTTTC. This sequence joins TRBV14 and TRBJ2-6; D remains ambiguous. CDR3 length: 15 residues. V lost 6 bases to trimming and J lost 1 base, with 10 bases between them. Germline V gene data show CDR1 as SGHDN and CDR2 as FVKESK.

A few counts support this clonotype. This chain connects TRBV6-1 to TRBJ2-3; 11 bases align to TRBD2. CDR3 length: 16 residues. Germline CDR1 MNHNS, CDR2 SASEGT. V shed 10 bases and J 2 bases; nucleotides not matched to a gene: 11. CDR3 protein: CATDPTTSGITDTQYF. The CDR3 DNA follows: TGTGCCACAGACCCAACGACTAGCGGGATCACAGATACGCAGTATTTT.

This clonotype has more than one count but fewer than ten. CDR3 bases: TGTGCCACCAGCAGAGGGAGGGAGGAGACCCAGTACTTC. Encoded protein: CATSRGREETQYF. J is TRBJ2-5 and V is TRBV15, with TRBD2 as a possible D gene (6 bases). Germline CDR1 and CDR2: LNHNV and YYDKDF (reference sequence). V lost 1 base, J lost 5 bases, and 8 bases lay in between. There are 13 residues in the CDR3.

V and J are TRBV6-1 and TRBJ2-3, with D possibly matching TRBD1 (5 bases). Germline CDR1 and CDR2: MNHNS and SASEGT. Trimming removed 8 bases at V and 5 bases at J, with 17 bases between. CDR3 length: 14 residues. The CDR3, as DNA: TGTGCCAGCGGATTCCTCGTGGGGCGAGATACGCAGTATTTT. It yields the protein CASGFLVGRDTQYF.

The V call is TRBV28, the J call TRBJ2-7; D could derive from TRBD1 or TRBD2 (5 bases each). V lost 3 bases and J 6 bases, leaving 15 bases between the germline ends. Germline CDR1 and CDR2: MDHEN and SYDVKM. This CDR3 has 14 amino acids. As DNA, the CDR3 is TGTGCCAGCAGTTTGCCCCATGAGGGGCGCGAGCAGTACTTC. Its translation is CASSLPHEGREQYF. The variable domain in full, completed from reference TRBV28 and TRBJ2-7, reads DVKVTQSSRYLVKRTGEKVFLECVQDMDHENMFWYRQDPGLGLRLIYFSYDVKMKEKGDIPEGYSVSREKKERFSLILESASTNQTSMYLCASSLPHEGREQYFGPGTRLTVT.

The chain carries TRBV6-6 and TRBJ1-4; D may be TRBD1 (6 bases). This CDR3 is built from 17 residues. V was pared by 7 bases and J by 7 bases, with 25 bases between. The germline gives CDR1 MNHNY, CDR2 SVGAGI (reference sequence). The CDR3 here is CASKTLRGGGGGEKLFF. The DNA of the CDR3 is TGTGCCAGCAAAACCCTAAGGGGGGGCGGTGGAGGTGAAAAACTGTTTTTT.

This clonotype was picked up a small number of times. The rearrangement uses TRBV3-1 and TRBJ1-4, with no clear D. Trimming pared 0 bases from V and 0 bases from J, leaving 14 bases between. The germline gives CDR1 LGHDT, CDR2 YNNKEL (reference sequence). This CDR3 spans 18 amino acids. The CDR3 DNA is TGTGCCAGCAGCCAAGATTTGTCAGGAGAAACAACTAATGAAAAACTGTTTTTT. The encoded protein is CASSQDLSGETTNEKLFF. The complete variable domain, with remaining parts taken from reference TRBV3-1 and TRBJ1-4, reads DTAVSQTPKYLVTQMGNDKSIKCEQNLGHDTMYWYKQDSKKFLKIMFSYNNKELIINETVPNRFSPKSPDKAHLNLHINSLELGDSAVYFCASSQDLSGETTNEKLFFGSGTQLSVL.